This T cell receptor (beta chain) came from a study of blood T cell repertoires in COVID-19. Overall study: From the United States, Italy and Spain came samples of acute and convalescent COVID-19. Sources were T cells, B-cell-depleted T cells, or PBMCs; the material itself was cDNA or gDNA.

CDR1 is SGHNT, CDR2 YYREEE, per germline (reference sequence). J was trimmed by 7 bases and V by 4 bases; bases with no gene match: 7. The CDR3 covers 13 residues. Original analysis: Cell counts per sample came from amplifying reference gene primers. Some clones are missing from TCRdb's copy, which holds only in-frame ones; the method was immunoSEQ multiplex PCR. Clonal size and the V and J genes are those of that table, whereas D and trimming came from the DNA. The sample has around 95,000 clones; about 91% are singletons. This clone turned up a few times. The TCR was taken from a human donor in a cohort sampled during active COVID-19. The V gene is TRBV5-4, the J gene TRBJ2-7; 8 bases are shared with TRBD1. Sequencing was done on a sample of peripheral blood. The CDR3 is CASSADRAFEQYF. The CDR3 nucleotides read TGTGCCAGCAGCGCGGACAGGGCTTTTGAGCAGTACTTC.